The 21 T cell receptor beta chains presented below share a single source sample, sequenced in a study of cytomegalovirus exposure and HLA in healthy donors. PCR primers comprised 60 Vbeta and 13 Jbeta primers. Produced via immunoSEQ multiplex PCR; TCRdb's table is partial and in-frame only. The sample holds 150,000 to 200,000 clones, roughly 72% seen once. The sample consisted of PBMCs. These receptors originate from a young man in good health and CMV-seronegative.

J is TRBJ1-1 and V is TRBV5-4, with TRBD1 matching over 7 bases. The CDR3 loop spans 15 amino acids. The junction had 10 bases not matched to a gene; V was cut back by 4 bases and J by 4 bases. The germline gives CDR1 SGHNT, CDR2 YYREEE (reference sequence). CDR3 region: CASSPRQGPTTEAFF. In DNA form, the CDR3 reads TGTGCCAGCAGCCCAAGACAGGGACCAACCACTGAAGCTTTCTTT.

This clone was counted once. The CDR3 sequence: CASRVLAGVNEQFF. DNA of the CDR3: TGTGCCAGCAGAGTACTAGCGGGAGTAAATGAGCAGTTCTTC. J is TRBJ2-1 and V is TRBV27, with TRBD2 matching over 11 bases. Germline lookup yields CDR1 MNHEY and CDR2 SMNVEV (reference sequence). The CDR3 contains 14 residues. V dropped 6 bases and J dropped 7; count of bases not matched to a gene: 5.

This rearrangement joins TRBV10-3 to TRBJ2-7; no clear D. Germline V lookup: CDR1 ENHRY, CDR2 SYGVKD. The CDR3 has 14 amino acids. Trimming stripped 4 bases from V and 0 bases from J, with 10 bases between. The CDR3 loop is CAISVAPSSYEQYF. In DNA, the CDR3 is TGTGCCATCAGTGTTGCCCCTAGCTCCTACGAGCAGTACTTC.

Only one count was recorded for this clone. The V call is TRBV29-1, the J call TRBJ2-1, with D maybe TRBD1 (5 bases). Germline assignment: CDR1 SQVTM and CDR2 ANQGSEA. Trimming took 7 bases from V and 8 from J, leaving 12 bases between them. The CDR3 totals 11 residues. The CDR3 DNA reads TGCAGCGCTCTAGGGGTACATGAGCAGTTCTTC. Amino acid sequence: CSALGVHEQFF.

This chain links TRBV7-3 with TRBJ2-1; a weak D match, TRBD1 (7 bases). The V end lost 5 bases, the J end lost 7 bases, and 18 bases lay between the germline ends. The CDR3 is 15 residues long. Looked up from germline, CDR1 is SGHTA and CDR2 is FQGTGA. The DNA of the CDR3 is TGTGCCAGCAGCCCCCGTCAGGGGGGTTATAATGAGCAGTTCTTC. Translating gives CASSPRQGGYNEQFF.

The chain employs TRBV5-1 and TRBJ1-5; D may be TRBD1 (5 bases). Germline loops: CDR1 SGHRS, CDR2 YFSETQ. The CDR3 loop spans 14 amino acids. The V and J ends lost 0 bases and 7 bases respectively, with 11 bases between them. The CDR3 spells CASSLGSSGQPQHF. The CDR3 region has the DNA TGCGCCAGCAGCTTGGGCAGTTCAGGGCAGCCCCAGCATTTT.

The V gene is TRBV6-4, the J gene TRBJ2-1; 11 bases line up with TRBD2. CDR1 and CDR2 (germline): MRHNA, SNTAGT. Trimming at V came to 6 bases and at J to 5 bases, leaving 6 bases not matched to a gene. The CDR3 loop spans 15 amino acids. The chain's CDR3 is CASRNLAGGNNEQFF. The DNA of the CDR3 is TGTGCCAGCAGGAATTTAGCGGGAGGGAACAATGAGCAGTTCTTC.

This chain links TRBV2 with TRBJ2-5; possible D gene TRBD1, 6 bases. V lost 7 bases, J lost 2 bases, and 11 bases lay in between. This CDR3 has 13 residues. Germline assignment: CDR1 SNHLY and CDR2 FYNNEI. The CDR3 region is CASISDRQETQYF. The CDR3 DNA is TGTGCCAGCATATCGGACAGACAAGAGACCCAGTACTTC.

The V call is TRBV19, the J call TRBJ2-3, with a tentative D call TRBD2 (6 bases). Germline CDR1 and CDR2: LNHDA and SQIVND (reference sequence). V lost 0 bases and J lost 0, with 7 bases in between. This CDR3 is built from 15 residues. CDR3 nucleotides: TGTGCCAGTAGTATAGAAGGGAGGAGCACAGATACGCAGTATTTT. The encoded protein is CASSIEGRSTDTQYF.

The chain joins TRBV28 to TRBJ1-1; D remains unclear. Trimming took 8 bases from V and 10 from J, leaving 17 bases between them. Germline V lookup: CDR1 MDHEN, CDR2 SYDVKM. The CDR3 sequence is 12 residues long. This chain's CDR3 is CASRNTEHRAFF. The CDR3 coding sequence is TGTGCCAGCCGGAACACGGAGCATCGAGCTTTCTTT.

The V and J genes are TRBV6-1 and TRBJ2-1; D is perhaps TRBD2 (5 bases). The CDR3 covers 17 residues. With 1 base removed from V and 6 bases from J, the gap between germline ends came to 19 bases. Germline CDR1 and CDR2: MNHNS and SASEGT. The CDR3 nucleotides are TGTGCCAGCAGTGAAGGTCCGCACCTTGGAACTAGCAATGAGCAGTTCTTC. Protein product: CASSEGPHLGTSNEQFF.

This clone was detected only once. The V call is TRBV25-1, the J call TRBJ2-3, with D tentatively TRBD2 (5 bases). The CDR3 is made up of 14 amino acids. The V end was cut by 6 bases, the J end by 0 bases, with 10 bases between. Per germline, CDR1 MGHDK and CDR2 SYGVNS. Here the CDR3 reads CASRPRVSTDTQYF. CDR3 DNA: TGTGCCAGCAGACCGAGGGTTAGCACAGATACGCAGTATTTT.

The chain carries TRBV4-1 and TRBJ1-6; weak D call: TRBD1 (6 bases). V was clipped by 3 bases and J by 13 bases, with 19 bases between them. This CDR3 has 15 residues. CDR1 and CDR2 (germline): MGHRA, YSYEKL. CDR3: CASSHPDKGVHPLHF. CDR3 in DNA: TGCGCCAGCAGCCACCCCGACAAGGGGGTTCATCCCCTCCACTTT.

This chain connects TRBV5-1 to TRBJ2-7, with D possibly being TRBD1 (6 bases). The germline V and J ends were trimmed by 6 bases and 3 bases, with 19 bases remaining between them. Germline V gene data show CDR1 as SGHRS and CDR2 as YFSETQ. The CDR3 contains 15 residues. CDR3 residues: CASTITTGTSYEQYF. The CDR3 DNA is TGCGCCAGCACCATTACAACAGGGACGAGCTACGAGCAGTACTTC.

This CDR3 is CASSEAQGLYTEAFF. As DNA, the CDR3 is TGTGCCAGCAGTGAGGCTCAGGGGCTGTACACTGAAGCTTTCTTT. V is TRBV2 and J is TRBJ1-1; possible D gene TRBD1, 6 bases. The CDR3 totals 15 residues. Per germline, CDR1 SNHLY and CDR2 FYNNEI. V was shortened by 3 bases and J by 3 bases, with 14 bases between the two germline ends. Full variable domain (remainder filled in from reference TRBV2 and TRBJ1-1): EPEVTQTPSHQVTQMGQEVILRCVPISNHLYFYWYRQILGQKVEFLVSFYNNEISEKSEIFDDQFSVERPDGSNFTLKIRSTKLEDSAMYFCASSEAQGLYTEAFFGQGTRLTVV.

As for this clone: Since no conserved phenylalanine or tryptophan closes the CDR3, a read error is the likely cause. This sequence joins TRBV7-9 and TRBJ2-7; 9 positions match TRBD1. The J segment lost 6 bases and the V segment lost 0 bases, leaving 12 bases of the junction unmatched. CDR1 and CDR2 (germline): SEHNR, FQNEAQ (reference sequence). The CDR3 spans 17 residues. CDR3 loop: CASSLAVGGQGLGEQYL. For the CDR3, the DNA is TGTGCCAGCAGCTTAGCGGTTGGGGGACAGGGCCTCGGCGAGCAGTACCTC.

This rearrangement joins TRBV5-1 to TRBJ1-5, with 12 bases matching TRBD1. This CDR3 comprises 17 residues. Trimming cost V 6 bases and J 6 bases; bases outside gene matches: 13. Germline V gene sequence: CDR1 SGHRS, CDR2 YFSETQ. The CDR3 reads CASTTFPGQGACQPQHF. CDR3 sequence (DNA): TGCGCCAGCACCACCTTTCCGGGACAGGGGGCATGTCAGCCCCAGCATTTT.

The chain joins TRBV9 to TRBJ2-1, with 9 positions matching TRBD2. The junction had 5 bases not matched to a gene; V was cut back by 3 bases and J by 7 bases. The CDR3 loop spans 14 amino acids. Looked up from germline, CDR1 is SGDLS and CDR2 is YYNGEE. The CDR3: CASSAGGGGNEQFF. The DNA for the CDR3 is TGTGCCAGCAGCGCAGGCGGGGGGGGGAATGAGCAGTTCTTC.

The chain is built from TRBV2 and TRBJ2-3; 11 bases are shared with TRBD2. The CDR3 consists of 15 residues. V was pared by 6 bases and J by 8 bases, with 10 bases of the junction left unmatched. Per the germline V gene, CDR1 is SNHLY and CDR2 is FYNNEI. The CDR3: CASSDTSGSSLTQYF. CDR3 coding DNA: TGTGCCAGCAGCGATACTAGCGGGAGCTCGCTTACGCAGTATTTT.

The V gene is TRBV7-9, the J gene TRBJ1-1; perhaps TRBD1 as D (5 bases). V dropped 5 bases and J dropped 3 bases, with 16 bases sitting between them. Germline assignment: CDR1 SEHNR and CDR2 FQNEAQ (reference sequence). This CDR3 is built from 15 residues. Here the CDR3 DNA reads TGTGCCAGCAGCGACAGCTTATCCCTCCACACTGAAGCTTTCTTT. Translated: CASSDSLSLHTEAFF.

V gene TRBV6-1 combines with J gene TRBJ2-1, with TRBD2 matching over 11 bases. Germline-derived CDR1 and CDR2 are MNHNS and SASEGT. The CDR3 length is 14 residues. Trimming took 9 bases from V and 3 from J; bases not matched to a gene: 4. This CDR3 reads CASKTSGNYNEQFF. CDR3 DNA sequence: TGTGCCAGTAAGACTAGCGGGAACTACAATGAGCAGTTCTTC.